This T cell receptor beta chain was sequenced during a study of human T cells and chemical hapten exposure. Study-wide background: Sensitization was performed using 2% DPC on a roughly 2 cm by roughly 2 cm upper inner arm skin site. Per-sample TCR yields varied mainly from small pooled library volume differences.

Time point defined: pre-sensitization, week 0. Treatment of the sample: therapeutic diphenylcyclopropenone sensitization with weekly scalp DPC. Findings and limits, study-wide: DPC sensitization did not alter TCRs above 1 in 1000 frequency.

This clonotype has just a few counts. Its antigen is not identified. MiXCR, applied by TCRdb to the RACE reads, yields one record per CDR3 protein. This sample has 250,000 to 300,000 distinct CDR3 sequences; 7.5% to 8% occur once, and the top ten carry roughly 1.2%. V lost 6 bases and J lost 1, with 21 bases in between. The CDR3 length is 17 residues. The receptor comes from a man between 18 and 35 years old with alopecia areata. Some clones in this sample may be carry-over from other donors' samples. The sample consisted of whole blood, taken in connection with sensitization to the hapten diphenylcyclopropenone (DPC). The chain links TRBV12-3 or TRBV12-4 to TRBJ1-2; TRBD1 is a possible D gene (5 bases). CDR3 region: CASRRRDGGANNYGYTF. DNA for the CDR3: TGTGCCAGCAGACGAAGGGACGGGGGAGCTAATAACTATGGCTACACCTTC.